The clone carrying this T cell receptor beta chain was recorded many times. The antigen is not known. Each CDR3 protein gets one entry after TCRdb re-called the PCR reads with MiXCR. Among 490,000 or so distinct CDR3 sequences listed, about a fifth were seen once. The entry originates in a study of molecular identifiers for immune sequencing clone quantification. Study results and limitations: Spiked Jurkat TCR RNA from one cell was reportedly detectable among some 930,000 naive cells. The study found clones above 20 RNA copies held over 97% of effector molecules and under 1% in naive cells.

The germline CDR1 and CDR2 sequences are MNHEY and SMNVEV (reference sequence). The CDR3 extends over 12 amino acids. V lost 2 bases and J lost 4, with 4 bases in between. Sequencing used naive CD8+ T cells from blood, with Jurkat cell RNA spiked in. Subset of the sample: FACS-sorted CD8+CD4-CCR7+CD45RA+ naive T cells. This sequence joins TRBV27 and TRBJ2-3; D remains ambiguous. The sequence derives from a human donor in good health. Some libraries in this study had Jurkat cell RNA spiked in. This CDR3 reads CASSLPSDTQYF. The CDR3 DNA sequence: TGTGCCAGCAGTTTACCATCAGATACGCAGTATTTT.